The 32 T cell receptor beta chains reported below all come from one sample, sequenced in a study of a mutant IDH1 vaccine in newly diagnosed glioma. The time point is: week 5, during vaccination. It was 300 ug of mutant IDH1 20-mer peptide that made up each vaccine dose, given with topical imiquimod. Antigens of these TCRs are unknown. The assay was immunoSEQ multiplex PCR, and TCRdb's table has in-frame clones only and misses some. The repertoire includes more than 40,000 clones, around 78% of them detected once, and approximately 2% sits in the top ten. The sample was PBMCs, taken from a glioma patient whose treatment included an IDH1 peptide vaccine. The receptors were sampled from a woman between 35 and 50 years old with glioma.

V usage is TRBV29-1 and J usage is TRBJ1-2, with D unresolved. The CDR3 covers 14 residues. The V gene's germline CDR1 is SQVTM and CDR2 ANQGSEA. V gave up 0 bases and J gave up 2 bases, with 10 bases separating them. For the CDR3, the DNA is TGCAGCGTTGAAGAGCTAGGCAAGAACTATGGCTACACCTTC. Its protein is CSVEELGKNYGYTF.

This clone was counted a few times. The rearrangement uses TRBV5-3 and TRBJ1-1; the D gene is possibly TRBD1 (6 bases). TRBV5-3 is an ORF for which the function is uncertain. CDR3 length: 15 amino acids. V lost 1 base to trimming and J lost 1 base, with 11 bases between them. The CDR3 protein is CARSLWDKRNTEAFF. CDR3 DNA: TGTGCCAGAAGCTTGTGGGACAAGAGGAACACTGAAGCTTTCTTT.

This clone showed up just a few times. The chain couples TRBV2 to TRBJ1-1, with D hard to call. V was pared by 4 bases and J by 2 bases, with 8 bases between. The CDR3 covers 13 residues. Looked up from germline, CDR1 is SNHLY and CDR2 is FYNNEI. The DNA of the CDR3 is TGTGCCAGCAGTGTCACAGATAACACTGAAGCTTTCTTT. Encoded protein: CASSVTDNTEAFF.

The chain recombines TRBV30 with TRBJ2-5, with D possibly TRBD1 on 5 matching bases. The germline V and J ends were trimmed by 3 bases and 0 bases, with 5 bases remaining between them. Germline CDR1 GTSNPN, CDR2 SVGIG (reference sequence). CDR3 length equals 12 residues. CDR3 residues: CAWRDNQETQYF. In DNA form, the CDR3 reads TGTGCCTGGAGGGACAACCAAGAGACCCAGTACTTC. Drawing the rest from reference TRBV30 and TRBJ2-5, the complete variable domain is SQTIHQWPATLVQPVGSPLSLECTVEGTSNPNLYWYRQAAGRGLQLLFYSVGIGQISSEVPQNLSASRPQDRQFILSSKKLLLSDSGFYLCAWRDNQETQYFGPGTRLLVL.

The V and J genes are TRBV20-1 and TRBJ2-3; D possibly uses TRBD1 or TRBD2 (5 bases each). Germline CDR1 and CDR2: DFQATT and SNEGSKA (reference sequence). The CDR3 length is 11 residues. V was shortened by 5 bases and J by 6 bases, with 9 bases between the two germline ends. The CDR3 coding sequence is TGCAGTGCTCCCTGGGGGGATACGCAGTATTTT. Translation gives CSAPWGDTQYF.

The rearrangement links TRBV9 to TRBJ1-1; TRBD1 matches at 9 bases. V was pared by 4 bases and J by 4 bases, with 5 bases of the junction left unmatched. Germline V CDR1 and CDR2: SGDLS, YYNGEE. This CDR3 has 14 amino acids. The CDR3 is CASSPRQGGTEAFF. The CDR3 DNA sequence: TGTGCCAGCAGCCCCCGACAGGGGGGCACTGAAGCTTTCTTT.

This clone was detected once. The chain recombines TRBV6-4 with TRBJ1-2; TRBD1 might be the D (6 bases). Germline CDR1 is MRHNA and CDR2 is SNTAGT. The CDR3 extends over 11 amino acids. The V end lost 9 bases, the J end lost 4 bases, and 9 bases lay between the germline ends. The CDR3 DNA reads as TGTGCCAGACAGGGTTGCTATGGCTACACCTTC. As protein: CARQGCYGYTF.

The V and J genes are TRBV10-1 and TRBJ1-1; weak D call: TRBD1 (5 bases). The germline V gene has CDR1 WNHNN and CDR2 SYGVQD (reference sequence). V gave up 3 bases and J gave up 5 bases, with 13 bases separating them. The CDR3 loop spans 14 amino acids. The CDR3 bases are TGCGCCAGCAGTGAAGGGGTTTCATTTACTGAAGCTTTCTTT. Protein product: CASSEGVSFTEAFF.

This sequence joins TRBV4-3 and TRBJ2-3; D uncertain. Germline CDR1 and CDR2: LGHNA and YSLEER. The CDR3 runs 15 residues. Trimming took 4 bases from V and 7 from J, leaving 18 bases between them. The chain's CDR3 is CASSPDLTSSNTQYF. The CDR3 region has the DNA TGCGCCAGCAGCCCAGACTTGACCAGCTCAAATACGCAGTATTTT.

DNA of the CDR3: TGTGCCAGCAGTTACTCAGGGACAGGGGGCAGAGAGACCCAGTACTTC. This codes for CASSYSGTGGRETQYF. The J gene is TRBJ2-5, the V gene TRBV6-5, with 12 bases identical to TRBD1. This CDR3 has 16 residues. The ends lost 0 bases at V and 4 bases at J; junction bases unmatched: 3. CDR1 and CDR2 from the germline V gene are MNHEY and SVGAGI.

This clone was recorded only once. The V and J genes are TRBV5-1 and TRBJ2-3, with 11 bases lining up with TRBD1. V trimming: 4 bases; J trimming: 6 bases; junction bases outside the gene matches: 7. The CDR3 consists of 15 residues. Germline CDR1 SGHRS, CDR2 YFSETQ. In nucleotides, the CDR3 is TGCGCCAGCAGCGGGGGACAGGGGGTCGGGGATACGCAGTATTTT. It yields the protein CASSGGQGVGDTQYF.

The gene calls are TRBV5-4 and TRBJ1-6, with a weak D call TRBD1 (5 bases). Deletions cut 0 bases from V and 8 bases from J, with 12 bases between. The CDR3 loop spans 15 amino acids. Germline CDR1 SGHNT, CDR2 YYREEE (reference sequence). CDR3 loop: CASSLGTGRDSPLHF. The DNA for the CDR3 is TGTGCCAGCAGCTTGGGGACGGGGCGGGATTCACCCCTCCACTTT.

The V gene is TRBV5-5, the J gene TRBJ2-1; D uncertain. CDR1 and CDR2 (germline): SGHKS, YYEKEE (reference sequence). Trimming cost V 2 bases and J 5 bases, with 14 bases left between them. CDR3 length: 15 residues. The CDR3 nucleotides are TGTGCCAGCAGCTTTAACTGGCGTCCTAACAATGAGCAGTTCTTC. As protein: CASSFNWRPNNEQFF.

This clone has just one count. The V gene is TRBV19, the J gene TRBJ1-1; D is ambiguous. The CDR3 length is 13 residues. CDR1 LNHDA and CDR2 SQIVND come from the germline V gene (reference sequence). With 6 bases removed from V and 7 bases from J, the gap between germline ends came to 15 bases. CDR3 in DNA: TGTGCCAGTAGACCGCACATACTCTTTGAAGCTTTCTTT. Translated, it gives CASRPHILFEAFF.

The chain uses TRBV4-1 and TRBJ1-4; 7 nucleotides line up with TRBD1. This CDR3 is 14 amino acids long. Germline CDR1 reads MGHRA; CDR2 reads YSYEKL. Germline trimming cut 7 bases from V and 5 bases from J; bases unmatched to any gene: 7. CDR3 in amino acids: CASKPAGGNEKLFF. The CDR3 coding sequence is TGCGCCAGCAAGCCAGCAGGGGGGAATGAAAAACTGTTTTTT.

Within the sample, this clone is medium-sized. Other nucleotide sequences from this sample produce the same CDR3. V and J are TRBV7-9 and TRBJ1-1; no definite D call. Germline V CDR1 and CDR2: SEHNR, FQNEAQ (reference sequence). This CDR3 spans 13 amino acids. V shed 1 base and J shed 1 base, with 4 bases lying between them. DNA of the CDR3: TGTGCCAGCAGCTTAGAGGGGAACACTGAAGCTTTCTTT. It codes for CASSLEGNTEAFF.

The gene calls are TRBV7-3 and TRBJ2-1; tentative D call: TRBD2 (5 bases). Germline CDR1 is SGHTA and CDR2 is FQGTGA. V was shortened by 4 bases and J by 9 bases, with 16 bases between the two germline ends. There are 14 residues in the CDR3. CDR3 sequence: CASSSPFRGSEQFF. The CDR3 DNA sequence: TGTGCCAGCAGCTCCCCGTTTCGGGGAAGTGAGCAGTTCTTC. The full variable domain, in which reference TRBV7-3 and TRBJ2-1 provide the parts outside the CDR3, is GAGVSQTPSNKVTEKGKYVELRCDPISGHTALYWYRQSLGQGPEFLIYFQGTGAADDSGLPNDRFFAVRPEGSVSTLKIQRTERGDSAVYLCASSSPFRGSEQFFGPGTRLTVL.

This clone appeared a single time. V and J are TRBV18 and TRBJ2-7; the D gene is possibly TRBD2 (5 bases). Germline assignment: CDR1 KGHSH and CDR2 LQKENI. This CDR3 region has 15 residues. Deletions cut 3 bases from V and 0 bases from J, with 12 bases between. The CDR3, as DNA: TGTGCCAGCTCACCTCCGGACTCACCCTCCTACGAGCAGTACTTC. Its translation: CASSPPDSPSYEQYF.

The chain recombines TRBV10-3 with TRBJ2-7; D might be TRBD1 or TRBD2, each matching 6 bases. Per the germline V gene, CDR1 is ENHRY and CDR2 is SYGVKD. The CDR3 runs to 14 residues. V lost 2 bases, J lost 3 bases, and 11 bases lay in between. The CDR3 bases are TGTGCCATCAGTGAGACCAGGGGAGGCTACGAGCAGTACTTC. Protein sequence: CAISETRGGYEQYF.

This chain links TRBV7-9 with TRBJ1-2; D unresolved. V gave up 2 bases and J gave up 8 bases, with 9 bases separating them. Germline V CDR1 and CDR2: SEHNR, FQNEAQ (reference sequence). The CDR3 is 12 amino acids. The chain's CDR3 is CASSLYEYGYTF. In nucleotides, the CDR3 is TGTGCCAGCAGCTTATACGAATACGGCTACACCTTC.

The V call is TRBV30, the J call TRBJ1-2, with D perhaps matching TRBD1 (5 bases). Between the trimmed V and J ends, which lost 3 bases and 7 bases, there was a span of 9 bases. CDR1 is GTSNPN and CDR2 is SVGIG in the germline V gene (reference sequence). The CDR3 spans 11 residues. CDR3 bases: TGTGCCTGGAGGGGGCTCGTTGGCTACACCTTC. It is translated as CAWRGLVGYTF.

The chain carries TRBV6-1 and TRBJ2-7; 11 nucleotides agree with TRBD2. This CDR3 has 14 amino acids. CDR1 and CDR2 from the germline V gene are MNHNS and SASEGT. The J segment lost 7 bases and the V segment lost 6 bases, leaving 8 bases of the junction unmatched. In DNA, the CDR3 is TGTGCCAGCAGATCGACTAGCGGGGCCCGTGAGCAGTACTTC. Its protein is CASRSTSGAREQYF.

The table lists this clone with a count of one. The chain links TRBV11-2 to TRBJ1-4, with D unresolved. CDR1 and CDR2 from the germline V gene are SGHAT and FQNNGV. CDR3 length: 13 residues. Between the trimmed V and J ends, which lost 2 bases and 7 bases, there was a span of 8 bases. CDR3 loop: CASSLSGREKLFF. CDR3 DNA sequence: TGTGCCAGCAGCTTATCCGGACGTGAAAAACTGTTTTTT.

The CDR3 region has the DNA TGTGCCAGCAGCTTAGCAAGTAAGGGTAGCGGGGCAGATACGCAGTATTTT. This gives the protein CASSLASKGSGADTQYF. This chain links TRBV11-2 with TRBJ2-3, with 8 bases fitting TRBD2. The CDR3 covers 17 residues. CDR1 SGHAT and CDR2 FQNNGV come from the germline V gene. Trimming at V came to 1 base and at J to 4 bases, leaving 10 bases not matched to a gene.

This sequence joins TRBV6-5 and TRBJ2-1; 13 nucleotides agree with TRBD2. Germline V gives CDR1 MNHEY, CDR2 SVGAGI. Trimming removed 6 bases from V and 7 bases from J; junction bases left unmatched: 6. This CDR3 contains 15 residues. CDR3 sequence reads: CASRNTLAGGNEQFF. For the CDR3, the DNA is TGTGCCAGCAGAAATACACTAGCGGGGGGGAATGAGCAGTTCTTC.

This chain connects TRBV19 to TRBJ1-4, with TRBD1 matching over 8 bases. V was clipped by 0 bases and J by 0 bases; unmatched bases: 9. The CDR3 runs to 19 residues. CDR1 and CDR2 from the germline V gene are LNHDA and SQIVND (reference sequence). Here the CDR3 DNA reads TGTGCCAGTAGTATAGACCTCCGGGACAGGACGCCAACTAATGAAAAACTGTTTTTT. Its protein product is CASSIDLRDRTPTNEKLFF.

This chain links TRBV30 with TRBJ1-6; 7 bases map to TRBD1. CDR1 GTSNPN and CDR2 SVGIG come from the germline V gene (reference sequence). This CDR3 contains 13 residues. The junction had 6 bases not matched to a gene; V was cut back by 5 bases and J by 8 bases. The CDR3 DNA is TGTGCCTGGGGAGGGGGCGCACATTCACCCCTCCACTTT. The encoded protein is CAWGGGAHSPLHF. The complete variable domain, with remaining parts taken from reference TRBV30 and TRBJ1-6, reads SQTIHQWPATLVQPVGSPLSLECTVEGTSNPNLYWYRQAAGRGLQLLFYSVGIGQISSEVPQNLSASRPQDRQFILSSKKLLLSDSGFYLCAWGGGAHSPLHFGNGTRLTVT.

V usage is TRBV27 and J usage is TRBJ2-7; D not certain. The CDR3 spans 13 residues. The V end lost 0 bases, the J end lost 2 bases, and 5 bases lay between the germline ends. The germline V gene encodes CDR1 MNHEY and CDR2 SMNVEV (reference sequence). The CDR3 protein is CASSLSRTYEQYF. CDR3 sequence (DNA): TGTGCCAGCAGTTTATCCAGAACCTACGAGCAGTACTTC.

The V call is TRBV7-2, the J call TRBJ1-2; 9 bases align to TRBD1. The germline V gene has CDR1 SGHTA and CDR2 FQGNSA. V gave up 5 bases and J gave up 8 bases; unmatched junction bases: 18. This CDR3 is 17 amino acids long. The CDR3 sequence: CASSPNVMGFGQGGYTF. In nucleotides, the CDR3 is TGTGCCAGCAGCCCTAATGTCATGGGGTTTGGACAGGGGGGCTACACCTTC.

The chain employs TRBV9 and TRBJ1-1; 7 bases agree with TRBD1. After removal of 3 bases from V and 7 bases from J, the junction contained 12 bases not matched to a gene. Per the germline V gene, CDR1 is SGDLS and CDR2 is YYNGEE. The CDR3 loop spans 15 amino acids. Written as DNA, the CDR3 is TGTGCCAGCAGCGCCTGGACAGGCATAGAATTTGAAGCTTTCTTT. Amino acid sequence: CASSAWTGIEFEAFF.

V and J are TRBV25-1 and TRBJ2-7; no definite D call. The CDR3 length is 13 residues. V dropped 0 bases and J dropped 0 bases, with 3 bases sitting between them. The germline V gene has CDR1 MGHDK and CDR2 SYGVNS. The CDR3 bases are TGTGCCAGCAGTGAATATTCCTCCTACGAGCAGTACTTC. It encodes CASSEYSSYEQYF.

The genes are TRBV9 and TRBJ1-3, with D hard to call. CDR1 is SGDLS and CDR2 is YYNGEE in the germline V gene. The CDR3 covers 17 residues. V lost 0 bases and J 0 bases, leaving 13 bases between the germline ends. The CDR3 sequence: CASSVEEGSYSGNTIYF. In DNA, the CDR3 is TGTGCCAGCAGCGTAGAAGAGGGATCATACTCTGGAAACACCATATATTTT.